This TCR beta chain emerged from a study of shared clonotypes between healthy human individuals. For the study at large: For every donor, three CD4 naive, three CD4 memory, two CD8 naive and one CD8 memory plates were used.

Repertoires were generated with immunoSEQ multiplex PCR, while TCRdb's copy carries only in-frame clones and drops some. The sample yields about 2.5 million clones, around 92% seen once. Study-wide results and limits: The expectation was that sequencing depth would affect clonotype sharing among donors.

For this clone: The antigen is not known.

Subsets obtained from CD4+ cells comprised CD45RA+ naive and CD45RA-negative memory cells. The CDR3 is made up of 16 amino acids. CDR1 is SGHRS, CDR2 YFSETQ, per germline. The V gene lost 0 bases and the J gene lost 6 bases, with 16 bases spanning the gap. This clonotype was sampled from a man aged 18 to 35 in good health. Some clones in this sample may be carry-over from other donors' samples. What was sequenced was naive CD4+ T cells from PBMCs. Regarding subset: CD45RA+ positively selected. The chain links TRBV5-1 to TRBJ2-4, with D possibly being TRBD1 (5 bases). In DNA, the CDR3 is TGCGCCAGCAGCTTGGTGGGTTTAGGGGAAGGAAACATTCAGTACTTC. It codes for CASSLVGLGEGNIQYF.